This passage covers 3 T cell receptor beta chains from one sample sequenced in a study of T cells in Graves' hyperthyroidism and ophthalmopathy. Amplification targeted TCR beta CDR3 regions from RNA transcripts. The TCR CDR3 was amplified in a first-round RT-PCR using the HTBI primer set. One entry per CDR3 protein, called by TCRdb with MiXCR from the multiplex PCR reads. The sample has 700,000 or so distinct CDR3 sequences, about 15% seen once; the top ten hold around 12%. Sequencing was carried out using blood. These receptors were collected from a woman in her 50s with Graves' ophthalmopathy.

The chain has TRBV6-2 or TRBV6-3 and TRBJ2-1, with D unclear. V dropped 5 bases and J dropped 4 bases, with 15 bases sitting between them. Germline V lookup: CDR1 MNHEY, CDR2 SVGEGT. The CDR3 has 15 amino acids. The CDR3 DNA follows: TGTGCCAGCAGTAATCCTCGTTCCTTTTACAATGAGCAGTTCTTC. It specifies CASSNPRSFYNEQFF.

This clonotype was seen a handful of times. The CDR3 sequence is CASSQSAGLSYEQYF. The CDR3, as DNA: TGTGCCAGCAGCCAATCGGCAGGGCTCTCCTACGAGCAGTACTTC. The gene calls are TRBV9 and TRBJ2-7; TRBD1 might be the D (5 bases). Germline V gene sequence: CDR1 SGDLS, CDR2 YYNGEE. V lost 4 bases, J lost 0 bases, and 14 bases lay in between. The CDR3 extends over 15 amino acids.

This clonotype was detected ten times or more. The chain carries TRBV7-3 and TRBJ1-2, with 9 bases that match TRBD1. Germline assignment: CDR1 SGHTA and CDR2 FQGTGA. The V segment lost 5 bases and the J segment 8 bases; nucleotides outside the gene matches: 12. There are 15 residues in the CDR3. The CDR3 DNA is TGTGCCAGCAGCCCGCGGACAGGGGAGCTGAAGGGCTACACCTTC. Amino acid sequence: CASSPRTGELKGYTF.